This T cell receptor beta chain was profiled in a study of cytomegalovirus exposure and HLA in healthy donors. This CDR3 is built from 14 residues. CDR1 is MNHNY and CDR2 is SVGAGI in the germline V gene (reference sequence). Trimming at V came to 6 bases and at J to 8 bases, leaving 7 bases not matched to a gene. The PCR had 60 Vbeta and 13 Jbeta primers. The table came from immunoSEQ multiplex PCR; TCRdb's copy has only in-frame clones and leaves some out. The sample holds approximately 110,000 clones. The chain joins TRBV6-6 to TRBJ1-4, with 9 positions matching TRBD1. The source of this sequence is a man aged 25-40 years in good health and CMV-seronegative. What was sequenced was PBMCs. CDR3 nucleotides: TGTGCCAGCAGCCTACAGGGGGCGAACGAAAAACTGTTTTTT. This gives the protein CASSLQGANEKLFF.